This TCR beta chain was observed in a study of control samples from healthy donors and cancer patients. Method: immunoSEQ multiplex PCR; TCRdb's copy keeps in-frame clones and lacks some. The table has 150,000 to 200,000 clones, 90% seen once. Germline V gene sequence: CDR1 SGHNT, CDR2 YYREEE (reference sequence). V lost 4 bases to trimming and J lost 4 bases, with 15 bases between them. There are 16 residues in the CDR3. This clone has more than one count but fewer than ten. The receptor was isolated from a woman aged 50 to 60 in good health. Source material: blood. V usage is TRBV5-4 and J usage is TRBJ2-6, with D possibly TRBD2 on 5 matching bases. CDR3 DNA sequence: TGTGCCAGCAGCGACGGAGGAGTTCTCGGGGCCAACGTCCTGACTTTC. It specifies CASSDGGVLGANVLTF.